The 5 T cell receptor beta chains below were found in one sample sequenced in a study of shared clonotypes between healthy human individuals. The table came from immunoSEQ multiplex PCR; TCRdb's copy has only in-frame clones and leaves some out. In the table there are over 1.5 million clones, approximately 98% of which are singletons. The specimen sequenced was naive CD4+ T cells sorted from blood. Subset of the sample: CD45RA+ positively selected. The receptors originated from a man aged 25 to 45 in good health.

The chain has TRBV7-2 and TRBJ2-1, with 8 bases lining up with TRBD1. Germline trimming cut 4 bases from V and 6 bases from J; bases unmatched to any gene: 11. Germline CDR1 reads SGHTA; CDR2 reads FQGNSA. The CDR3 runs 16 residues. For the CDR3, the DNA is TGTGCCAGCAGCTCTCCACAGGGGGTCGTGGGCAATGAGCAGTTCTTC. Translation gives CASSSPQGVVGNEQFF.

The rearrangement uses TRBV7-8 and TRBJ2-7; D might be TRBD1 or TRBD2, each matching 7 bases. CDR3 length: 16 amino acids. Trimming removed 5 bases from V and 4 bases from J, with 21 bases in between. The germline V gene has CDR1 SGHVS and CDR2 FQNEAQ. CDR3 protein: CASSQLWGGGQYEQYF. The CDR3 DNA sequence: TGTGCCAGCAGCCAACTTTGGGGAGGGGGCCAGTACGAGCAGTACTTC. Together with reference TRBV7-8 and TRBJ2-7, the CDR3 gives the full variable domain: GAGVSQSPRYKVAKRGQDVALRCDPISGHVSLFWYQQALGQGPEFLTYFQNEAQLDKSGLPSDRFFAERPEGSVSTLKIQRTQQEDSAVYLCASSQLWGGGQYEQYFGPGTRLTVT.

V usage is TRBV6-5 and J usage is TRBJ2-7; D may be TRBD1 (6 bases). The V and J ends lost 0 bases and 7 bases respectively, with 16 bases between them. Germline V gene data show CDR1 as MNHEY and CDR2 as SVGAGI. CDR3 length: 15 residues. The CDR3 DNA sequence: TGTGCCAGCAGTTACTCCTGGGGCCCAAGGGGGGAGCAGTACTTC. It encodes CASSYSWGPRGEQYF.

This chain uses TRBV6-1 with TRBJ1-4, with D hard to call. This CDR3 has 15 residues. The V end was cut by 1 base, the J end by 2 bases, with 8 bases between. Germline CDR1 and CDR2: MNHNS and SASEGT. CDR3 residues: CASSEGESTNEKLFF. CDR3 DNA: TGTGCCAGCAGTGAAGGGGAGTCTACTAATGAAAAACTGTTTTTT.

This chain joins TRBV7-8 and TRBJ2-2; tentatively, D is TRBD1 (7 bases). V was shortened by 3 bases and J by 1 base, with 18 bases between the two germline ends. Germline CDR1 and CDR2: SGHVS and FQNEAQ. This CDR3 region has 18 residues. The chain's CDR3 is CASSFWLRGQLNTGELFF. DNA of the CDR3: TGTGCCAGCAGCTTTTGGCTGCGGGGACAGCTGAACACCGGGGAGCTGTTTTTT.